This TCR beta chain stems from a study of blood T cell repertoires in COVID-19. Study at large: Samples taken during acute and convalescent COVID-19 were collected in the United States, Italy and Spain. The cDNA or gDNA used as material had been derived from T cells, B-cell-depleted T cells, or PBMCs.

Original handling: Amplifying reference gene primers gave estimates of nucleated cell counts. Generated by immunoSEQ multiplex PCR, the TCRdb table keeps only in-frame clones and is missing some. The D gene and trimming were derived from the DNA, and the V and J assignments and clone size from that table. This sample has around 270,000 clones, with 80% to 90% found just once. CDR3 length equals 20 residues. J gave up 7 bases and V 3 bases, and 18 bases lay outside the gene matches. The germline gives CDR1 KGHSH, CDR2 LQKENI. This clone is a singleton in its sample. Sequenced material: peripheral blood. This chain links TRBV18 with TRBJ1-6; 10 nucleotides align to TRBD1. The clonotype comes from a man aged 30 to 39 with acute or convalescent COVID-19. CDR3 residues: CASSPGQGFLNGASNSPLHF. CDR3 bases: TGTGCCAGCTCACCGGGACAGGGGTTTCTGAATGGGGCCAGCAATTCACCCCTCCACTTT.